This TCR beta chain was sequenced during a study of PD-L1 blockade in urothelial cancer. Study in general: Blood was tested 3 weeks (second dose) and 6 weeks into treatment. Study-level points and caveats: It was durable-benefit patients whose tumor-associated blood clones expanded more at 3 weeks.

Sequencing used immunoSEQ multiplex PCR; TCRdb keeps in-frame clones, though not all of them. The top ten clones hold about 15% of a sample with about 38,000 clones, over 80% of them seen once. This clone was found once. Its target is unknown. Time point defined: pretreatment peripheral blood. Sampling of each patient yielded between 1 and 8 specimens, collected pretreatment and on-treatment. CDR1 is WNHNN, CDR2 SYGVQD, per germline (reference sequence). J lost 4 bases, V lost 2 bases, and 7 bases had no gene match. The CDR3 sequence is 15 residues long. The chain couples TRBV10-1 to TRBJ2-5; the match to TRBD1 covers 7 bases. The sample in question was PBMCs, obtained around atezolizumab (anti-PD-L1) treatment. The sequence was collected from a man at least 80 years old with urothelial cancer. CDR3 coding DNA: TGCGCCAGCAGTGAGGGACAGGATTTGTTAGAGACCCAGTACTTC. This encodes CASSEGQDLLETQYF.